What follows is one T cell receptor beta chain and its context. The CDR3 runs to 17 residues. Trimming left V 4 bases short and J 2 bases short, with 19 bases between. Germline-derived CDR1 and CDR2 are LGHDT and YNNKEL (reference sequence). The sample is drawn from a study of Ad26.COV2.S vaccination and SARS-CoV-2 variants. Study-level information: Donor was assigned to the Ad26.COV2.S arm of trial COV1001. In the study, Ad26.COV2.S was injected intramuscularly once, or twice 56 days apart.

Sequenced by immunoSEQ multiplex PCR; TCRdb stores in-frame clones only, minus some. The table includes 400,000 to 450,000 clones, about 90% detected once. Stated treatment: approximately 18 received Ad26.COV2.S at low or high dose, single or two shots; about 5 received placebo; per-sample allocation not given. Day 63 following the first vaccine or placebo injection was when the samples were taken. V usage is TRBV3-1 (or the pseudogene TRBV3-2) and J usage is TRBJ2-3, with D possibly matching TRBD1 (5 bases). The sample in question was peripheral blood, obtained in a trial of Ad26.COV2.S vaccine versus placebo. The TCR comes from a person aged 18-60 years who received the Ad26.COV2.S COVID-19 vaccine or a placebo. The CDR3 coding sequence is TGTGCCAGCAGCCGAAGGGGTTGGACGGATGACACAGATACGCAGTATTTT. It is translated as CASSRRGWTDDTDTQYF.